One sample yielded the 14 T cell receptor beta chains listed below, sequenced in a study of molecular identifiers for immune sequencing clone quantification. TCRdb called the PCR reads again in MiXCR, with one record for every CDR3 protein. Of hundreds of thousands of distinct CDR3 sequences detected, about a quarter appear once; the ten largest clones hold around 0.74%. Sequenced material: naive CD8+ T cells from blood, with Jurkat cell RNA spiked in. Subset of the sample: FACS-sorted CD8+CD4-CCR7+CD45RA+ naive T cells. These TCRs come from a human donor in good health. Some libraries in this study had Jurkat cell RNA spiked in.

As concerns this clonotype: This may be a read error: a much more frequent sequence differs by one nucleotide. The rearrangement links TRBV20-1 to TRBJ2-3, with a possible D match to TRBD2 (6 bases). The V gene lost 4 bases and the J gene lost 2 bases, with 19 bases spanning the gap. This CDR3 spans 16 amino acids. Per the germline V gene, CDR1 is DFQATT and CDR2 is SNEGSKA (reference sequence). As DNA, the CDR3 is TGCAGTGCTAACCCAACTAGCAGCCCTTACACAGATACGCAGTATTTT. Protein: CSANPTSSPYTDTQYF.

This clonotype turned up a few times. The rearrangement joins TRBV20-1 to TRBJ2-5; D could derive from TRBD1 or TRBD2 (5 bases each). CDR1 is DFQATT and CDR2 is SNEGSKA in the germline V gene (reference sequence). Trimming took 3 bases from V and 1 from J, leaving 18 bases between them. The CDR3 is 16 amino acids. The CDR3 nucleotides are TGCAGTGCTAGTAGGGGAGCCCACGCATCCCAAGAGACCCAGTACTTC. This gives the protein CSASRGAHASQETQYF.

The sample holds many counts of this clonotype. J is TRBJ2-5 and V is TRBV28; 9 nucleotides agree with TRBD2. With 5 bases clipped from V and 5 bases from J, the junction kept 6 bases outside the gene matches. Germline CDR1 and CDR2: MDHEN and SYDVKM. This CDR3 spans 14 amino acids. In DNA form, the CDR3 reads TGTGCCAGCAGTGGTAGCGGGAGAGGTGAGACCCAGTACTTC. It encodes CASSGSGRGETQYF.

This clonotype has a handful of counts. The CDR3 sequence is CASSQDRVVGLLGSSYNEQFF. The CDR3 DNA reads TGCGCCAGCAGCCAAGATCGTGTCGTAGGCCTTTTAGGAAGCTCCTACAATGAGCAGTTCTTC. This rearrangement joins TRBV4-1 to TRBJ2-1; D is ambiguous. The germline V and J ends were trimmed by 0 bases and 0 bases, with 24 bases remaining between them. The CDR3 is 21 amino acids. In germline, CDR1 is MGHRA, CDR2 YSYEKL.

This clonotype was recorded many times. The V gene is TRBV4-3, the J gene TRBJ2-5; 8 nucleotides agree with TRBD2. With V trimmed by 0 bases and J by 7 bases, 10 bases remained unmatched. The CDR3 length is 16 residues. CDR1 and CDR2 (germline): LGHNA, YSLEER. The CDR3 spells CASSQDLSGSTGTQYF. CDR3 nucleotide sequence: TGCGCCAGCAGCCAAGATTTGAGCGGGAGTACGGGGACCCAGTACTTC.

This clonotype showed up just once. A much larger clone differs by one base, so this may be a read error. The conserved final phenylalanine or tryptophan is absent from the CDR3, which likely points to a read error. The chain recombines TRBV5-1 with TRBJ2-7, with TRBD1 matching over 7 bases. The CDR3 runs 13 residues. The J segment lost 3 bases and the V segment lost 3 bases, leaving 3 bases of the junction unmatched. Germline values: CDR1 SGHRS, CDR2 YFSETQ. The CDR3 sequence: CASSYYRGYEQYS. The CDR3 DNA sequence: TGCGCCAGCAGCTATTACAGGGGCTACGAGCAGTACTCC.

The chain joins TRBV13 to TRBJ2-2; 11 bases map to TRBD2. Germline V CDR1 and CDR2: PRHDT, FYEKMQ (reference sequence). The CDR3 has 16 residues. V trimming: 4 bases; J trimming: 7 bases; junction bases outside the gene matches: 8. CDR3 in amino acids: CASSSIAGGSSGELFF. The CDR3 DNA sequence: TGTGCCAGCAGCTCGATAGCGGGAGGGAGTAGCGGGGAGCTGTTTTTT.

This clonotype was detected ten times or more. The chain links TRBV14 to TRBJ2-2, with TRBD2 matching over 10 bases. V shed 6 bases and J 1 base; nucleotides not matched to a gene: 5. The CDR3 contains 16 residues. Looked up from germline, CDR1 is SGHDN and CDR2 is FVKESK. The CDR3 nucleotides read TGTGCCAGCAGTCCACTAGCGGGATTGAACACCGGGGAGCTGTTTTTT. This encodes CASSPLAGLNTGELFF.

V and J are TRBV28 and TRBJ1-6, with D possibly matching TRBD1 (5 bases). The CDR3 sequence is 15 residues long. Trimming took 3 bases from V and 11 from J, leaving 17 bases between them. In germline, CDR1 is MDHEN, CDR2 SYDVKM. The CDR3 nucleotides read TGTGCCAGCAGTTTCGTCAGGGTGCGGAATCCACCCCTCCACTTT. Translating it yields CASSFVRVRNPPLHF. The full variable domain, its missing parts supplied by reference TRBV28 and TRBJ1-6, is DVKVTQSSRYLVKRTGEKVFLECVQDMDHENMFWYRQDPGLGLRLIYFSYDVKMKEKGDIPEGYSVSREKKERFSLILESASTNQTSMYLCASSFVRVRNPPLHFGNGTRLTVT.

This clonotype was detected only a few times. This chain connects TRBV7-9 to TRBJ2-3; D is tentatively TRBD1 or TRBD2 (6 bases each). Per the germline V gene, CDR1 is SEHNR and CDR2 is FQNEAQ (reference sequence). The CDR3 has 15 residues. V lost 5 bases and J lost 0, with 12 bases in between. The CDR3 DNA reads as TGTGCCAGCAGCCCAGTAGGGGGGAGCACAGATACGCAGTATTTT. It codes for CASSPVGGSTDTQYF.

This clonotype was counted ten times or more. The CDR3 here is CSVEENYEQYF. The CDR3 DNA reads TGCAGCGTTGAAGAGAACTACGAGCAGTACTTC. The gene calls are TRBV29-1 and TRBJ2-7; no clear D. Trimming took 0 bases from V and 3 from J, leaving 3 bases between them. Germline CDR1 and CDR2: SQVTM and ANQGSEA. The CDR3 length is 11 residues.

This clonotype was seen a handful of times. J is TRBJ2-2 and V is TRBV14, with D tentatively TRBD2 (5 bases). Trimming stripped 1 base from V and 6 bases from J, with 9 bases between. Germline CDR1 SGHDN, CDR2 FVKESK. This CDR3 comprises 14 residues. The CDR3 bases are TGTGCCAGCAGCCAAGTGGCAGCGGCCGGGGAGCTGTTTTTT. This gives the protein CASSQVAAAGELFF.

As regards this clonotype: A much more abundant neighbour one base away suggests this may be a read error. The chain links TRBV12-3 or TRBV12-4 to TRBJ1-2, with 7 bases fitting TRBD1. CDR3 length: 15 amino acids. V lost 4 bases to trimming and J lost 3 bases; unmatched junction nucleotides: 8. The CDR3 coding sequence is TGTGCCAGCAGTTCCACGACAGGGCCCTACTATGGCTACACCTTC. This translates into CASSSTTGPYYGYTF.

Ten or more counts support this clonotype. The rearrangement joins TRBV7-9 to TRBJ1-1; D gene uncertain. Germline assignment: CDR1 SEHNR and CDR2 FQNEAQ (reference sequence). This CDR3 comprises 13 residues. The V end was cut by 4 bases, the J end by 2 bases, with 8 bases between. CDR3 sequence (DNA): TGTGCCAGCAGCTCCTCCCCTAACACTGAAGCTTTCTTT. Amino acids: CASSSSPNTEAFF.